These T cell receptor beta chains were read from a single sample in a study of cytomegalovirus exposure and HLA in healthy donors. Some clones are missing from TCRdb's copy, which holds only in-frame ones; the method was immunoSEQ multiplex PCR. The data contain approximately 120,000 clones, 65% to 80% of them singletons. The sequenced sample consisted of PBMCs. The receptors shown here come from a woman aged 55-70 years in good health and CMV-seropositive. The CDR3 runs from the conserved cysteine through the conserved F or W. Fields, in order: CDR3 protein, CDR3 DNA, V gene, clone size, J gene, D gene. A D gene is named only where the DNA matches it firmly. Rows give clone size only sometimes, using once, few, many, or a class for an expanded clone.

CASSPRGASNTGELFF | TGTGCCAGCTCACCTAGGGGTGCGTCGAACACCGGGGAGCTGTTTTTT | TRBV18 | . | TRBJ2-2 | .
CASSQPGQGYGEQYF | TGTGCCAGCAGCCAACCGGGACAGGGGTACGGCGAGCAGTACTTC | TRBV14 | few | TRBJ2-7 | TRBD1
CARRGGDRVLTGANGLTF | TGTGCCCGTCGAGGGGGGGACAGGGTACTGACTGGGGCCAACGGCCTGACTTTC | TRBV6-4 | . | TRBJ2-6 | TRBD1
CASSPERGKSEAFF | TGCGCCAGCAGCCCAGAGCGAGGGAAGTCTGAAGCTTTCTTT | TRBV4-1 | few | TRBJ1-1 | .
CASIHEGGETQYF | TGTGCCAGCATCCATGAGGGGGGGGAGACCCAGTACTTC | TRBV7-9 | . | TRBJ2-5 | .
CASSFGGGGILETQYF | TGTGCCAGCAGCTTCGGGGGGGGTGGTATTTTGGAGACCCAGTACTTC | TRBV5-5 | . | TRBJ2-5 | TRBD2
CASSHGGGTVSYEQYF | TGTGCCAGCAGCCATGGGGGGGGGACGGTCTCCTACGAGCAGTACTTC | TRBV7-2 | . | TRBJ2-7 | TRBD2
CASSYLGTGEIGYTF | TGTGCCAGCAGCTACCTCGGGACAGGGGAGATAGGCTACACCTTC | TRBV5-6 | once | TRBJ1-2 | TRBD1
CASSSLDRGPAQYF | TGTGCCAGCAGCTCACTCGACAGGGGGCCGGCCCAGTACTTC | TRBV11-2 | . | TRBJ2-5 | TRBD1
CASSGGDSVEKLFF | TGTGCCAGCAGCGGAGGGGACTCCGTCGAAAAACTGTTTTTT | TRBV6-5 | . | TRBJ1-4 | .
CASSYTGTSGGYYNEQFF | TGTGCCAGCAGCTACACCGGGACTAGCGGGGGATACTACAATGAGCAGTTCTTC | TRBV7-8 | . | TRBJ2-1 | TRBD2
CASSTKGLAGVGRETQYF | TGTGCCAGCAGCACCAAAGGACTAGCGGGAGTGGGTAGGGAGACCCAGTACTTC | TRBV28 | few | TRBJ2-5 | TRBD2
CASSFLTSGGTGELFF | TGTGCCAGCAGCTTCCTGACTAGCGGGGGTACCGGGGAGCTGTTTTTT | TRBV9 | . | TRBJ2-2 | TRBD2
CASRGTGLSGYTF | TGTGCCAGCAGAGGAACAGGGTTAAGTGGCTACACCTTC | TRBV2 | . | TRBJ1-2 | .
CAWARIDQNTEAFF | TGTGCCTGGGCCAGGATAGACCAGAACACTGAAGCTTTCTTT | TRBV30 | . | TRBJ1-1 | .
CATSRDSRPGNYGYTF | TGTGCCACCAGCAGAGATTCCCGCCCAGGGAACTATGGCTACACCTTC | TRBV15 | once | TRBJ1-2 | .
CASRFGQGGSETQYF | TGTGCCAGCAGATTTGGACAGGGAGGTTCCGAGACCCAGTACTTC | TRBV11-1 | . | TRBJ2-5 | TRBD1
CASDRTGVAGYTF | TGTGCCAGTGATCGGACAGGGGTGGCTGGCTACACCTTC | TRBV6-1 | . | TRBJ1-2 | TRBD1
CASSQDLGGFNEKLLF | TGTGCCAGCAGCCAAGATCTAGGGGGATTTAATGAAAAACTGCTTTTT | TRBV4-2 | . | TRBJ1-4 | .
CASSQQLAGGPGNTGELFF | TGCGCCAGCAGCCAACAACTAGCGGGAGGGCCCGGGAACACCGGGGAGCTGTTTTTT | TRBV4-3 | . | TRBJ2-2 | TRBD2
CASSYLETQYF | TGTGCCAGCAGTTACCTGGAGACCCAGTACTTC | TRBV6-5 | . | TRBJ2-5 | .
CASSLGAGDGNQPQHF | TGTGCCAGCAGCTTAGGGGCAGGGGATGGCAATCAGCCCCAGCATTTT | TRBV7-6 | . | TRBJ1-5 | .